The rows below give T cell receptor beta chains drawn from one sample of a study of T-cell reconstitution after alpha-beta-depleted transplantation in children. TCRdb recomputed calls from the PCR reads with MiXCR, one row per CDR3 protein. The data contain approximately 650,000 distinct CDR3 sequences, over 10% of them singletons. The specimen comprised PBMCs, sampled before TCRalphabeta/CD19-depleted stem cell transplant. Every receptor here comes from a girl aged 2-15 years with congenital amegakaryocytic thrombocytopenia, due to receive a stem cell transplant. Both conserved end residues are part of each CDR3. The order of the fields is J gene, clone size, CDR3 length, V gene, D gene, CDR3 DNA, CDR3 protein. The D gene is left open where the match is weak. Rows may omit the clone size; those that give it use once, few, many or a size class.

TRBJ2-5	few	12	TRBV7-6	.	TGTGCCAGCAGCTCTATAATGGAGACCCAGTACTTC	CASSSIMETQYF
TRBJ2-7	many	13	TRBV5-1	.	TGTGCCAGCAGTCCGCGGGATACCTACGAGCAGTACTTC	CASSPRDTYEQYF
TRBJ2-1	many	18	TRBV10-1	.	TGCGCCAGCAGTGGGACGGGAATCGGACTAAGGGGGGGCAATGAGCAGTTCTTC	CASSGTGIGLRGGNEQFF
TRBJ2-1	few	14	TRBV27	TRBD2	TGTGCCAGCAGTCCCGACCGTCTAGCGGATGAGCAGTTCTTC	CASSPDRLADEQFF
TRBJ2-1	.	16	TRBV5-5	.	TGTGCCAGCAGCCAATTCGGAGGTGTCTCGGTCGATGAGCAGTTCTTC	CASSQFGGVSVDEQFF
TRBJ2-3	many	17	TRBV7-9	TRBD2	TGTGCCAGCAGCTACCTCCTAGCGGGAGACGGCACAGATACGCAGTATTTT	CASSYLLAGDGTDTQYF
TRBJ1-2	once	15	TRBV10-3	.	TGTGCCATCAGTGTTGCCCAGGCCGGAGGCTATGGCTACACCTTC	CAISVAQAGGYGYTF
TRBJ1-1	few	15	TRBV14	.	TGTGCCAGCAGCCAAAGCGGTCGAGCAAACACTGAAGCTTTCTTT	CASSQSGRANTEAFF
TRBJ2-2	many	16	TRBV12-3/TRBV12-4	TRBD1	TGTGCCAGCAGTTTAGTCGGGACAGGAATTACCGGGGAGCTGTTTTTT	CASSLVGTGITGELFF
TRBJ2-2	.	16	TRBV5-1	TRBD2	TGCGCCAGCGCTCCTCTAGCGGGAGGCTTCACCGGGGAGCTGTTTTTT	CASAPLAGGFTGELFF
TRBJ2-1	few	17	TRBV7-8	.	TGTGCCAGCAGTTCTGCTAAAGTTGGGTGGAGTGGCAATGAGCAGTTCTTC	CASSSAKVGWSGNEQFF
TRBJ2-2	.	14	TRBV6-1	.	TGTGCCAGCAGTGACGTCAGAGAGGTCGGGGAGCTGTTTTTT	CASSDVREVGELFF
TRBJ2-1	.	16	TRBV29-1	.	TGCAGCGCCCCATCTCCAAGCGCCAGCTCCTACAATGAGCAGTTCTTC	CSAPSPSASSYNEQFF
TRBJ2-3	.	15	TRBV20-1	TRBD2	TGCAGTGCCACACCCCCCGGACTAGTGGTAGATACGCAGTATTTT	CSATPPGLVVDTQYF
TRBJ2-1	many	15	TRBV7-6	TRBD1	TGTGCCAGCGAAAACTCAGGACAGGGGTACAATGAGCAGTTCTTC	CASENSGQGYNEQFF
TRBJ2-5	many	17	TRBV5-1	.	TGCGCCAGCAGCTTGGCCAGTTCGGGAGTGGGGCAAGAGACCCAGTACTTC	CASSLASSGVGQETQYF
TRBJ1-4	few	13	TRBV29-1	.	TGCAGCGTTACGTCTGCAACTAATGAAAAACTGTTTTTT	CSVTSATNEKLFF
TRBJ2-5	.	14	TRBV20-1	TRBD2	TGCAGTGCTATAGCGGGAGGGATCCAAGAGACCCAGTACTTC	CSAIAGGIQETQYF
TRBJ1-1	.	17	TRBV6-5	TRBD1	TGTGCCAGCAGTTCCCTCCGACAGGGGCCTATGAACACTGAAGCTTTCTTT	CASSSLRQGPMNTEAFF
TRBJ1-2	many	13	TRBV27	.	TGTGCCAGCAGCCCCCGGGACTTCTATGGCTACACCTTC	CASSPRDFYGYTF
TRBJ2-7	.	14	TRBV5-1	TRBD1	TGCGCCAGCAGCTTGATCAACAGGGGAGCCGAGCAGTACTTC	CASSLINRGAEQYF
TRBJ2-7	few	14	TRBV7-9	TRBD1	TGTGCCAGCAGCGTCCGGGACAGCGGCTACGAGCAGTACTTC	CASSVRDSGYEQYF
TRBJ2-2	many	13	TRBV10-3	.	TGTGCCATCAGACAGGGCGGGAGCGGGGAGCTGTTTTTT	CAIRQGGSGELFF
TRBJ2-7	few	15	TRBV20-1	TRBD1	TGCAGTGCGTCGAGGCCGGGACAGGAGTTCTACGAGCAGTACTTC	CSASRPGQEFYEQYF
TRBJ1-5	many	17	TRBV4-1	.	TGCGCCAGCAGCCAAGACGGGCGAGGGGTAGGCAATCAGCCCCAGCATTTT	CASSQDGRGVGNQPQHF
TRBJ2-1	many	16	TRBV5-1	TRBD2	TGCGCCAGCAGCTCACAAGGTGCGGGAGTAGGCAATGAGCAGTTCTTC	CASSSQGAGVGNEQFF
TRBJ2-3	many	17	TRBV7-2	TRBD2	TGTGCCAGCAGGATTAAGGGACTAGCGGAAATCACAGATACGCAGTATTTT	CASRIKGLAEITDTQYF
TRBJ2-3	many	16	TRBV5-1	TRBD1	TGCGCCAGCAGCTGGGGAGTCGGGACAGGGCCAGATACGCAGTATTTT	CASSWGVGTGPDTQYF
TRBJ2-7	many	15	TRBV10-3	TRBD2	TGTGCCATCAGAGGACTAGCGCAAAATCCCTACGAGCAGTACTTC	CAIRGLAQNPYEQYF
TRBJ2-5	few	15	TRBV5-6	.	TGTGCCAGCAGCCTACCTGATCGGGGGGCAGAGACCCAGTACTTC	CASSLPDRGAETQYF
TRBJ2-2	.	15	TRBV28	.	TGTGCCAGCAGGCCACTAACAAAGAACACCGGGGAGCTGTTTTTT	CASRPLTKNTGELFF
TRBJ2-6	few	15	TRBV5-1	.	TGCGCCAGCAGCAGCACTACCGTCGGGGCCAACGTCCTGACTTTC	CASSSTTVGANVLTF
TRBJ1-2	.	14	TRBV24-1	.	TGTGCCACCAGTGGCGGAGGGGCGTACTATGGCTACACCTTC	CATSGGGAYYGYTF
TRBJ2-3	.	16	TRBV7-9	.	TGTGCCAGCAGCACCCCGACAGTAACTAGCACAGATACGCAGTATTTT	CASSTPTVTSTDTQYF
TRBJ2-1	many	16	TRBV7-2	.	TGTGCCAGCAGCTTCGACCGGGGTGTCTCCTACAATGAGCAGTTCTTC	CASSFDRGVSYNEQFF
TRBJ2-1	.	17	TRBV7-7	.	TGTGCCAGCAGCTTAATATCGGGGGCTAGCTCCTACAATGAGCAGTTCTTC	CASSLISGASSYNEQFF
TRBJ1-2	.	17	TRBV6-1	.	TGTGCCAGCAACCACAACCGGGCAGCCCAGGGTGTCTATGGCTACACCTTC	CASNHNRAAQGVYGYTF
TRBJ2-5	few	16	TRBV11-2	TRBD1	TGTGCCAGCAGCCCAATGGGACAGGCTTCGGGAGAGACCCAGTACTTC	CASSPMGQASGETQYF
TRBJ2-7	many	17	TRBV7-2	TRBD2	TGTGCCAGCAGCTTAGTAAGCGGGAGCTCCCACACCTACGAGCAGTACTTC	CASSLVSGSSHTYEQYF
TRBJ1-2	.	14	TRBV18	TRBD1	TGTGCCAGCTCAGACCCGACAGGGAGAAATGGCTACACCTTC	CASSDPTGRNGYTF
TRBJ2-4	many	13	TRBV12-3/TRBV12-4	TRBD2	TGTGCCAGCAGACCTAGCGGGAGGGACATTCAGTACTTC	CASRPSGRDIQYF
TRBJ2-3	many	14	TRBV9	.	TGTGCCAGCAGCGTCTACGGATACACAGATACGCAGTATTTT	CASSVYGYTDTQYF